This T cell receptor (beta chain) stems from a study of T cell responses to AZD1222 COVID-19 vaccine. The CDR3 sequence is 15 residues long. Germline-derived CDR1 and CDR2 are SGHDT and YYEEEE. V was clipped by 4 bases and J by 10 bases; unmatched bases: 10. Study-wide results and limits: Baseline antibody screening turned up just five to seven seropositive AZD1222 recipients. The CD4 TCRs associated with vaccination extended across spike and predominated at 160-218 and 743-854. Spike-specific TCR breadth and depth grew following two AZD1222 doses. Repertoires in all cases were sampled only once the peak T cell response had passed.

Turning to this clone: Its specificity is unknown.

Produced via immunoSEQ multiplex PCR; TCRdb's table is partial and in-frame only. The top ten hold 4% to 6% of the sample, which has 110,000 or so clones, roughly 82% seen once. The V and J genes are TRBV5-6 and TRBJ1-6; 8 nucleotides align to TRBD1. The TCR originated in an adult in good health. Sequences were derived from peripheral blood, sampled on day 0 of AZD1222 vaccination. This CDR3 is CASSMRTGILSPLHF. The CDR3 DNA reads TGTGCCAGCAGCATGCGGACAGGGATACTATCACCCCTCCACTTT.